This T cell receptor (beta chain) was captured in a study of technical replicates of blood from a handful of donors. Germline V gene lookup returns CDR1 PRHDT and CDR2 FYEKMQ (reference sequence). With 5 bases clipped from V and 9 bases from J, the junction kept 11 bases outside the gene matches. The CDR3 sequence is 15 residues long. Data came from immunoSEQ multiplex PCR; TCRdb stores just in-frame clones and leaves some out. The sample consists of 85,000 to 100,000 clones, about 96% of them appearing once. The TCR originated in a human donor in good health. Sequencing was performed on T cells isolated from PBMCs. This rearrangement joins TRBV13 to TRBJ2-1, with 9 bases fitting TRBD2. For the CDR3, the DNA is TGTGCCAGCAGCGAGAACCCGGGACTAGCCGGTGAGCAGTTCTTC. Protein sequence: CASSENPGLAGEQFF.